This TCR beta chain was observed in a study of shared clonotypes between healthy human individuals. Study-wide findings and caveats: Rarefaction showed sorted-subset sequencing was incomplete despite large depth.

Assay execution proceeded at the deep level. Libraries were prepared by immunoSEQ multiplex PCR; TCRdb keeps only in-frame clonotypes and omits some of them. Of over a million clones in the sample, more than 60% are singletons; the top ten hold about 1.5%. There are 13 residues in the CDR3. Germline lookup yields CDR1 SGHNT and CDR2 YYREEE (reference sequence). Germline trimming cut 4 bases from V and 7 bases from J; bases unmatched to any gene: 7. Donors comprised healthy HIV-negative adults lacking recent acute infections or vaccinations. Details on this clone: Its antigen is currently unknown.

The sequence derives from a man aged 18-30 years in good health. The sequenced sample consisted of memory CD4+ T cells sorted from blood. As to subset: CD45RA-negative fraction. The chain recombines TRBV5-4 with TRBJ1-2, with TRBD1 identical over 7 bases. The CDR3 DNA is TGTGCCAGCAGCGTGGACAGGACCCCTGGCTACACCTTC. It encodes CASSVDRTPGYTF.